The 32 T cell receptor beta chains reported below all come from one sample, sequenced in a study of blood T cell repertoires in COVID-19. The data were produced by immunoSEQ multiplex PCR, yet TCRdb's version contains in-frame clones alone and is incomplete. The table includes 95,000 to 100,000 clones, approximately 89% detected once. Sequencing input: peripheral blood. Receptor source: a woman aged 25 to 39 with acute or convalescent COVID-19.

The sample holds one count of this clone. This CDR3 is CATSRAFRGATNTGELFF. CDR3 coding DNA: TGTGCCACCAGCAGAGCTTTTCGGGGGGCGACGAACACCGGGGAGCTGTTTTTT. The V gene is TRBV15, the J gene TRBJ2-2, with D possibly TRBD2 on 7 matching bases. V dropped 1 base and J dropped 0 bases, with 15 bases sitting between them. Germline values: CDR1 LNHNV, CDR2 YYDKDF (reference sequence). This CDR3 region has 18 residues. The full variable domain, rest sourced from reference TRBV15 and TRBJ2-2, is DAMVIQNPRYQVTQFGKPVTLSCSQTLNHNVMYWYQQKSSQAPKLLFHYYDKDFNNEADTPDNFQSRRPNTSFCFLDIRSPGLGDTAMYLCATSRAFRGATNTGELFFGEGSRLTVL.

This clone was counted once. The chain has TRBV15 and TRBJ1-2; D unclear. Germline V lookup: CDR1 LNHNV, CDR2 YYDKDF (reference sequence). V lost 0 bases and J lost 8, with 7 bases in between. CDR3 length: 12 residues. The CDR3 nucleotides are TGTGCCACCAGCAGAGATAGCCTGGGCTACACCTTC. This translates into CATSRDSLGYTF.

The chain couples TRBV18 to TRBJ2-2; D gene uncertain. V was shortened by 7 bases and J by 0 bases, with 9 bases between the two germline ends. The length of the CDR3 is 14 residues. Germline CDR1 is KGHSH and CDR2 is LQKENI. CDR3: CASFEQANTGELFF. The CDR3 DNA reads as TGTGCCAGCTTCGAGCAGGCGAACACCGGGGAGCTGTTTTTT.

The table lists this clone with a count of one. Distinct nucleotide sequences in the sample also encode this CDR3. This chain uses TRBV5-1 with TRBJ1-1; D is undetermined. The CDR3 is 14 amino acids. Germline CDR1 and CDR2: SGHRS and YFSETQ. Trimming cost V 2 bases and J 1 base, with 9 bases left between them. CDR3 sequence: CASSLTAGNTEAFF. CDR3 nucleotide sequence: TGCGCCAGCAGCTTAACCGCGGGGAACACTGAAGCTTTCTTT.

This clone has just one count. The CDR3, as DNA: TGCGCCAGCAGCCAAGGACAGCTCCGAAACACCATATATTTT. Its translation is CASSQGQLRNTIYF. J is TRBJ1-3 and V is TRBV5-1; D possibly corresponds to TRBD1 (6 bases). The germline gives CDR1 SGHRS, CDR2 YFSETQ. CDR3 length: 14 residues. Trimming removed 4 bases at V and 5 bases at J, with 13 bases between. Variable domain in full (rest from reference TRBV5-1 and TRBJ1-3): KAGVTQTPRYLIKTRGQQVTLSCSPISGHRSVSWYQQTPGQGLQFLFEYFSETQRNKGNFPGRFSGRQFSNSRSEMNVSTLELGDSALYLCASSQGQLRNTIYFGEGSWLTVV.

The chain employs TRBV27 and TRBJ1-3; TRBD1 agrees at 9 bases. The CDR3 is 18 amino acids. V lost 6 bases and J lost 0; bases outside the gene matches: 12. Germline CDR1 reads MNHEY; CDR2 reads SMNVEV (reference sequence). The CDR3 here is CASRPGTGIWGSGNTIYF. The DNA of the CDR3 is TGTGCCAGCAGACCCGGGACAGGGATCTGGGGCTCTGGAAACACCATATATTTT.

This clone was recorded only once. This chain uses TRBV4-2 with TRBJ1-3; D may be TRBD1 (5 bases). V was pared by 7 bases and J by 2 bases, with 15 bases between. Germline V gene sequence: CDR1 LGHNA, CDR2 YNFKEQ. CDR3 length equals 15 residues. CDR3 region: CASTPGRGAGNTIYF. For the CDR3, the DNA is TGTGCCAGCACCCCCGGGCGGGGGGCTGGAAACACCATATATTTT.

The chain combines TRBV7-8 with TRBJ1-2, with D perhaps TRBD1 (5 bases). Deletions cut 1 base from V and 8 bases from J, with 20 bases between. This CDR3 is built from 16 residues. Germline assignment: CDR1 SGHVS and CDR2 FQNEAQ. CDR3 sequence (DNA): TGTGCCAGCAGCTTAGGGGTTCGGGGGGGAGTTGGAGGCTACACCTTC. Its protein is CASSLGVRGGVGGYTF.

J is TRBJ1-5 and V is TRBV23-1; D unclear. TRBV23-1 is marked as an open reading frame, function uncertain. Trimming pared 4 bases from V and 3 bases from J, leaving 7 bases between. This CDR3 has 13 residues. The CDR3 spells CASSRTLNQPQHF. The CDR3, as DNA: TGCGCCAGCAGTCGGACTCTCAATCAGCCCCAGCATTTT.

J is TRBJ2-7 and V is TRBV6-5; possible D gene TRBD1, 6 bases. Trimming cost V 8 bases and J 0 bases, with 14 bases left between them. The CDR3 runs to 14 residues. The germline V gene has CDR1 MNHEY and CDR2 SVGAGI. The CDR3 sequence is CASDPQGSSYEQYF. The DNA of the CDR3 is TGTGCCAGCGATCCCCAGGGGAGCTCCTACGAGCAGTACTTC.

This clone has only one observation. The rearrangement uses TRBV19 and TRBJ2-7; tentative D call: TRBD1 (6 bases). The germline CDR1 and CDR2 sequences are LNHDA and SQIVND (reference sequence). V was shortened by 5 bases and J by 3 bases, with 11 bases between the two germline ends. The CDR3 loop spans 13 amino acids. The CDR3: CASSLGALYEQYF. The CDR3 nucleotides read TGTGCCAGTAGTTTGGGGGCCCTCTACGAGCAGTACTTC.

The chain uses TRBV18 and TRBJ1-3, with TRBD1 matching over 7 bases. The ends lost 2 bases at V and 2 bases at J; junction bases unmatched: 3. Germline V gene lookup returns CDR1 KGHSH and CDR2 LQKENI. The CDR3 consists of 15 residues. This CDR3 is CASSPYTGAGNTIYF. For the CDR3, the DNA is TGTGCCAGCTCACCATACACAGGGGCTGGAAACACCATATATTTT.

The chain combines TRBV4-2 with TRBJ2-1; 11 bases fit TRBD2. Germline loops: CDR1 LGHNA, CDR2 YNFKEQ. The V and J ends lost 0 bases and 10 bases, in that order; junction bases with no gene match: 11. The CDR3 extends over 17 amino acids. The CDR3 region has the DNA TGTGCCAGCAGCCAAGATGTTAGCGGGGGGGTCCTCGGGGAGCAGTTCTTC. This gives the protein CASSQDVSGGVLGEQFF.

This sequence joins TRBV12-3 or TRBV12-4 and TRBJ1-1; D is ambiguous. V lost 1 base and J 0 bases, leaving 3 bases between the germline ends. This CDR3 contains 13 residues. The CDR3 nucleotides read TGTGCCAGCAGTTTAGTAATGAACACTGAAGCTTTCTTT. It encodes CASSLVMNTEAFF.

This clone was counted a single time. This chain links TRBV5-4 with TRBJ2-1; D unclear. This CDR3 spans 13 amino acids. V lost 0 bases, J lost 6 bases, and 7 bases lay in between. Germline CDR1 is SGHNT and CDR2 is YYREEE (reference sequence). In DNA, the CDR3 is TGTGCCAGCAGCTTGGAAGTCAGCAATGAGCAGTTCTTC. It specifies CASSLEVSNEQFF.

The V gene is TRBV3-1 (or the pseudogene TRBV3-2), the J gene TRBJ2-3; D call uncertain. This CDR3 has 16 amino acids. V shed 1 base and J shed 6 bases, with 17 bases lying between them. Per germline, CDR1 LGHDT and CDR2 YNNKEL (reference sequence). As DNA, the CDR3 is TGTGCCAGCAGCCAAGGGGCCCTCTTGACAACCGATACGCAGTATTTT. Its translation is CASSQGALLTTDTQYF.

The chain combines TRBV7-9 with TRBJ1-5; tentative D call: TRBD1 (5 bases). Germline-derived CDR1 and CDR2 are SEHNR and FQNEAQ (reference sequence). The V end lost 1 base, the J end lost 7 bases, and 8 bases lay between the germline ends. CDR3 length: 13 amino acids. CDR3 sequence: CASSLGGVQPQHF. The DNA of the CDR3 is TGTGCCAGCAGCTTAGGGGGCGTGCAGCCCCAGCATTTT.

V and J are TRBV5-1 and TRBJ1-1; D is uncertain. Germline V gene lookup returns CDR1 SGHRS and CDR2 YFSETQ. The CDR3 covers 13 residues. V lost 0 bases to trimming and J lost 4 bases, with 7 bases between them. Here the CDR3 reads CASSLVEVTEAFF. The CDR3 DNA reads TGCGCCAGCAGCTTGGTTGAGGTCACTGAAGCTTTCTTT.

This rearrangement joins TRBV7-2 to TRBJ1-2, with D uncertain. Trimming left V 5 bases short and J 7 bases short, with 17 bases between. The CDR3 loop spans 14 amino acids. CDR1 and CDR2 (germline): SGHTA, FQGNSA. DNA for the CDR3: TGTGCCAGCAGCCGGGGAGGTCCCTGGAGTGGCTACACCTTC. It specifies CASSRGGPWSGYTF.

The chain links TRBV6-5 to TRBJ2-6, with D perhaps TRBD1 (6 bases). The CDR3 is made up of 14 amino acids. Germline-derived CDR1 and CDR2 are MNHEY and SVGAGI. Trimming took off 5 bases at V and 4 bases at J, with 9 bases between the two ends. The chain's CDR3 is CASSTGPGANVLTF. The CDR3 bases are TGTGCCAGCAGTACAGGGCCCGGGGCCAACGTCCTGACTTTC.

This clone was observed a single time. The chain employs TRBV7-3 and TRBJ2-6; D possibly corresponds to TRBD1 (6 bases). CDR1 and CDR2 (germline): SGHTA, FQGTGA. This CDR3 has 19 amino acids. Trimming took 2 bases from V and 0 from J, leaving 17 bases between them. CDR3 bases: TGTGCCAGCAGCTTAGATCGACCGGGACAAAACTCTGGGGCCAACGTCCTGACTTTC. It translates to CASSLDRPGQNSGANVLTF.

This clone was recorded once. The CDR3 here is CASSFRTGRPGNTIYF. In DNA form, the CDR3 reads TGTGCCAGCAGTTTCAGGACAGGGAGGCCTGGAAACACCATATATTTT. V and J are TRBV28 and TRBJ1-3, with 8 bases that match TRBD1. The J segment lost 2 bases and the V segment lost 3 bases, leaving 6 bases of the junction unmatched. Germline V gene lookup returns CDR1 MDHEN and CDR2 SYDVKM. The CDR3 covers 16 residues.

A single count supports this clone. This chain uses TRBV19 with TRBJ2-1; 13 nucleotides agree with TRBD2. Trimming removed 3 bases from V and 7 bases from J; junction bases left unmatched: 9. The CDR3 covers 17 residues. Germline lookup yields CDR1 LNHDA and CDR2 SQIVND (reference sequence). The CDR3 region has the DNA TGTGCCAGTAGTATTGGGGGGACTAGCGGGACCGAAAATGAGCAGTTCTTC. Protein: CASSIGGTSGTENEQFF.

CDR3 in DNA: TGTGCCAGCAGCTTATATTACACAGATACGCAGTATTTT. Translated, it gives CASSLYYTDTQYF. The chain has TRBV5-6 and TRBJ2-3, with no clear D. The CDR3 sequence is 13 residues long. Germline V gene sequence: CDR1 SGHDT, CDR2 YYEEEE. V was pared by 2 bases and J by 2 bases, with 6 bases between.

This chain links TRBV28 with TRBJ1-2; a possible D gene is TRBD1 (6 bases). The CDR3 sequence is 14 residues long. Trimming shortened V by 7 bases and J by 8 bases, and 20 bases separated the two germline ends. The germline CDR1 and CDR2 sequences are MDHEN and SYDVKM. The CDR3 reads CASTSLSGVWGYTF. DNA for the CDR3: TGTGCCAGCACCTCTCTTTCAGGGGTCTGGGGCTACACCTTC.

CDR3 sequence reads: CASSPQTGSGNEKLFF. As DNA, the CDR3 is TGTGCCAGCAGCCCTCAAACAGGGTCCGGTAATGAAAAACTGTTTTTT. This sequence joins TRBV7-8 and TRBJ1-4; maybe TRBD1 (6 bases). The CDR3 is 16 amino acids. V was shortened by 5 bases and J by 4 bases, with 17 bases between the two germline ends. Per the germline V gene, CDR1 is SGHVS and CDR2 is FQNEAQ.

The chain recombines TRBV7-2 with TRBJ1-2; TRBD1 might be the D (6 bases). Trimming took 1 base from V and 5 from J, leaving 20 bases between them. Germline CDR1 SGHTA, CDR2 FQGNSA. The CDR3 has 17 amino acids. DNA of the CDR3: TGTGCCAGCAGCTTAGGTGCCAGGGGTCCAAGGGGTTATGGCTACACCTTC. Protein product: CASSLGARGPRGYGYTF.

This sequence joins TRBV2 and TRBJ1-4, with TRBD1 matching 7 bases. CDR1 and CDR2 (germline): SNHLY, FYNNEI. V lost 11 bases to trimming and J lost 1 base; unmatched junction nucleotides: 10. The CDR3 has 15 amino acids. This CDR3 reads CAVPQGEGTNEKLFF. For the CDR3, the DNA is TGTGCCGTCCCCCAGGGGGAAGGAACTAATGAAAAACTGTTTTTT.

V is TRBV7-3 and J is TRBJ2-7; maybe TRBD1 (6 bases). This CDR3 is built from 14 residues. V dropped 1 base and J dropped 1 base, with 8 bases sitting between them. The V gene's germline CDR1 is SGHTA and CDR2 FQGTGA. CDR3 residues: CASSLNQGSYEQYF. The CDR3 DNA reads as TGTGCCAGCAGCTTAAATCAGGGGTCCTACGAGCAGTACTTC.

The V and J genes are TRBV2 and TRBJ2-3; 9 bases fit TRBD2. Losses at the gene ends were 8 bases for V and 2 bases for J; bases not matched to a gene: 5. The CDR3 sequence is 14 residues long. In germline, CDR1 is SNHLY, CDR2 FYNNEI. The CDR3 DNA follows: TGTGCCAGCCTAGCGGGGAGGGCCACAGATACGCAGTATTTT. Amino acid sequence: CASLAGRATDTQYF.

The V call is TRBV7-6, the J call TRBJ2-2, with D possibly being TRBD1 (6 bases). V gave up 5 bases and J gave up 5 bases, with 18 bases separating them. The V gene's germline CDR1 is SGHVS and CDR2 FNYEAQ. The CDR3 has 16 amino acids. DNA of the CDR3: TGTGCCAGCAGCCTGACCCGAGGGGGATATACCGGGGAGCTGTTTTTT. This sequence encodes CASSLTRGGYTGELFF.

This clone showed up just once. The gene calls are TRBV30 and TRBJ1-1, with TRBD1 as a possible D gene (5 bases). From germline, CDR1 is GTSNPN and CDR2 SVGIG (reference sequence). The V gene lost 5 bases and the J gene lost 3 bases, with 10 bases spanning the gap. CDR3 size: 12 residues. The CDR3 loop is CAWHGADTEAFF. CDR3 DNA sequence: TGTGCCTGGCATGGGGCGGACACTGAAGCTTTCTTT.